In its sample, the clone carrying this T cell receptor (beta chain) was seen many times. The target antigen is unknown. This sample was taken from a study of molecular identifiers for immune sequencing clone quantification. A single record per CDR3 protein comes from TCRdb applying MiXCR to the PCR reads. The sample lists around 300,000 distinct CDR3 sequences, roughly a quarter occurring once. Deletions cut 6 bases from V and 3 bases from J, with 8 bases between. This CDR3 has 12 amino acids. Germline CDR1 and CDR2: SGHRS and YFSETQ. Based on a CD8+CD4-CCR7+CD45RA+ profile, naive CD8 T cells were sorted. Study-level points and caveats: Spiked Jurkat TCR RNA equal to one cell could reportedly be picked out among one million naive cells. Clones that had above 20 RNA copies took up over 99% of effector molecules but under 1% in naive cells.

This TCR was sampled from a human donor in good health. Some libraries in this study had Jurkat cell RNA spiked in. J is TRBJ2-3 and V is TRBV5-1; possibly TRBD2 for D (5 bases). The specimen was naive CD8+ T cells from blood, with Jurkat cell RNA spiked in. The sample's subset: FACS-sorted CD8+CD4-CCR7+CD45RA+ naive T cells. CDR3 sequence (DNA): TGCGCCAGCATCGGGAAGACAGATACGCAGTATTTT. Translating gives CASIGKTDTQYF. The whole variable domain, filled in from reference TRBV5-1 and TRBJ2-3, reads KAGVTQTPRYLIKTRGQQVTLSCSPISGHRSVSWYQQTPGQGLQFLFEYFSETQRNKGNFPGRFSGRQFSNSRSEMNVSTLELGDSALYLCASIGKTDTQYFGPGTRLTVL.